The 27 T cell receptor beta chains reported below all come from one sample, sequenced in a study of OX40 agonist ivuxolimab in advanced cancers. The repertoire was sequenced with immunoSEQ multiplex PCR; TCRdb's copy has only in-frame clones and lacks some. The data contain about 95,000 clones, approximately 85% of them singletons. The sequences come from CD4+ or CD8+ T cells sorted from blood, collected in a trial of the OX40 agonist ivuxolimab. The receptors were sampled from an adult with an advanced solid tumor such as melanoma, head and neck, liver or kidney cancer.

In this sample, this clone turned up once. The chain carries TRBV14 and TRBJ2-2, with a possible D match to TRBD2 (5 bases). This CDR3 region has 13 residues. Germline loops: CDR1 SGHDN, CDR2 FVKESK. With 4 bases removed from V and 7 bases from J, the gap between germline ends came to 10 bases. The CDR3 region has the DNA TGTGCCAGCAGCCTACTAGTGCTCGGGGAGCTGTTTTTT. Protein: CASSLLVLGELFF.

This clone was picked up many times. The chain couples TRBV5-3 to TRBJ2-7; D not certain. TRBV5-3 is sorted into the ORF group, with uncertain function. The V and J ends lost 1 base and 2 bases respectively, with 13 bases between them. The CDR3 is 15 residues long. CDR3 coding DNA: TGTGCCAGAAGCTTGTCCCGCGCGCGGACCTACGAGCAGTACTTC. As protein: CARSLSRARTYEQYF.

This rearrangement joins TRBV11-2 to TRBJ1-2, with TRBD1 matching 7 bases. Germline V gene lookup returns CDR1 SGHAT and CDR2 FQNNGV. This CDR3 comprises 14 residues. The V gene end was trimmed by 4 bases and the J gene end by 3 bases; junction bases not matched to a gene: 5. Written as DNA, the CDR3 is TGTGCCAGCAGCTCCAACACAGGGGACTATGGCTACACCTTC. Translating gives CASSSNTGDYGYTF.

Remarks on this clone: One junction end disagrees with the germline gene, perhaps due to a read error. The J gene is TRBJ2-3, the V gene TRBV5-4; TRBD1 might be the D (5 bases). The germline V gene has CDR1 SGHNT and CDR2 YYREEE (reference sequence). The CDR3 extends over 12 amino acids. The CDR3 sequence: CASSLGQITQYF. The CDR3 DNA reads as TGTGCCAGCAGTTTGGGGCAGATAACGCAGTATTTT. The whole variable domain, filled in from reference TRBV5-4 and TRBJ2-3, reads ETGVTQSPTHLIKTRGQQVTLRCSSQSGHNTVSWYQQALGQGPQFIFQYYREEENGRGNFPPRFSGLQFPNYSSELNVNALELDDSALYLCASSLGQITQYFGPGTRLTVL.

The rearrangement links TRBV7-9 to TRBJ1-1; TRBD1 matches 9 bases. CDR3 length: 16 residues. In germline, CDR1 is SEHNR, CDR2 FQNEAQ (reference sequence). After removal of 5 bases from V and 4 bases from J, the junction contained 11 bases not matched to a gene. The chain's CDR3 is CASSPAAGQGSTEAFF. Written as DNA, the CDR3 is TGTGCCAGCAGCCCAGCGGCCGGACAGGGGTCCACTGAAGCTTTCTTT.

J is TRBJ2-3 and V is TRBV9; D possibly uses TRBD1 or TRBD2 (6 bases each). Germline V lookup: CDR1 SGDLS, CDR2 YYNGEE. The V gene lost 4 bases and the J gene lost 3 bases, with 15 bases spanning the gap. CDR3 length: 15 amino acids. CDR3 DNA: TGTGCCAGCAGCCTAGGGGGGAGCGGGACAGATACGCAGTATTTT. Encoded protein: CASSLGGSGTDTQYF.

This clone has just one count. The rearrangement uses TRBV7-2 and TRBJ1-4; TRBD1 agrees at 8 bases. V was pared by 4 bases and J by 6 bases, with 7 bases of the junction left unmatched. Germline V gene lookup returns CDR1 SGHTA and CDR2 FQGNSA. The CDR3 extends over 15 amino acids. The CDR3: CASSSRQGSYEKLFF. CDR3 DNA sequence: TGTGCCAGCAGCTCACGACAGGGGAGTTATGAAAAACTGTTTTTT.

DNA for the CDR3: TGTGCCAGCTCAACTGGTCCGGGACAGGGGGCGTACGAGCAGTACTTC. This translates into CASSTGPGQGAYEQYF. The chain uses TRBV18 and TRBJ2-7; 12 nucleotides align to TRBD1. This CDR3 has 16 amino acids. Germline V lookup: CDR1 KGHSH, CDR2 LQKENI. J lost 4 bases, V lost 5 bases, and 9 bases had no gene match.

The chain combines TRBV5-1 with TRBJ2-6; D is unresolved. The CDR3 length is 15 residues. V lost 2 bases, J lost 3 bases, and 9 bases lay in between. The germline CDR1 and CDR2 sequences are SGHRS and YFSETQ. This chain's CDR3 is CASSLVTGGANVLTF. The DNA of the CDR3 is TGCGCCAGCAGCTTAGTGACTGGTGGGGCCAACGTCCTGACTTTC.

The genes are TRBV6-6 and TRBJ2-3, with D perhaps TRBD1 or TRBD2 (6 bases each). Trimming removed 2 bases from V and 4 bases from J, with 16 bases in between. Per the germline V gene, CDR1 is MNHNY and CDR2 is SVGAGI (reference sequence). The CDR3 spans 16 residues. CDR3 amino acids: CASSYEGGRVSDTQYF. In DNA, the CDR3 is TGTGCCAGCAGTTACGAGGGGGGCAGGGTCTCAGATACGCAGTATTTT.

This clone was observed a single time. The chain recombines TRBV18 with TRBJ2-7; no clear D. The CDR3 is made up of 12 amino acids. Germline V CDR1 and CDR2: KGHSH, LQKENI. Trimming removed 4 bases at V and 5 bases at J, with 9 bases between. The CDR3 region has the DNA TGTGCCAGCTCACTGGGCGGAGACGAGCAGTACTTC. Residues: CASSLGGDEQYF. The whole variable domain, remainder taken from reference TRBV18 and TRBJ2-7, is NAGVMQNPRHLVRRRGQEARLRCSPMKGHSHVYWYRQLPEEGLKFMVYLQKENIIDESGMPKERFSAEFPKEGPSILRIQQVVRGDSAAYFCASSLGGDEQYFGPGTRLTVT.

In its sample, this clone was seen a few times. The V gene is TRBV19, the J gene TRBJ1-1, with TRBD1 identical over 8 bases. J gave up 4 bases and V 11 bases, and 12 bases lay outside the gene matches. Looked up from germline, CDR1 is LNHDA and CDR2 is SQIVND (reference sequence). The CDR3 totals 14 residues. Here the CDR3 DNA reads TGTGCCTCTTCTGACAGGGGAAGAAGCACTGAAGCTTTCTTT. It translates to CASSDRGRSTEAFF.

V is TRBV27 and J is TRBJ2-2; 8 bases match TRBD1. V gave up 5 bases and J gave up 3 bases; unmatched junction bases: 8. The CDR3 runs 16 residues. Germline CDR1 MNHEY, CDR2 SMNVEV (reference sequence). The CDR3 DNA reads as TGTGCCAGCAGTCCCCCGGACAGGGAGGACACCGGGGAGCTGTTTTTT. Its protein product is CASSPPDREDTGELFF.

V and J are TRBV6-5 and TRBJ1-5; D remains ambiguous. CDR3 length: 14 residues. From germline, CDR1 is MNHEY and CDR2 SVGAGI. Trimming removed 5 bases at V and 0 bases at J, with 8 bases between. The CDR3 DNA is TGTGCCAGCAGTAGTTATTATAGCAATCAGCCCCAGCATTTT. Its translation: CASSSYYSNQPQHF.

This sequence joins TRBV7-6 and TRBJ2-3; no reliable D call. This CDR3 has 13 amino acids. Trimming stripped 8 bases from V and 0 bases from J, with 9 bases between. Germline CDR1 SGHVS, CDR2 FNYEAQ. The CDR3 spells CASGLGSTDTQYF. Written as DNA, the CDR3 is TGTGCCAGCGGGCTTGGGAGCACAGATACGCAGTATTTT.

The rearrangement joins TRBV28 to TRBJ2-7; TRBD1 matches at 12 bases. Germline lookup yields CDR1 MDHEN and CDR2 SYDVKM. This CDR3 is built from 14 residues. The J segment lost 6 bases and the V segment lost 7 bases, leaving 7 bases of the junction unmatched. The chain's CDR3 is CASNTGTGGLEQYF. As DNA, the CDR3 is TGTGCCAGCAACACCGGGACAGGGGGCCTCGAGCAGTACTTC.

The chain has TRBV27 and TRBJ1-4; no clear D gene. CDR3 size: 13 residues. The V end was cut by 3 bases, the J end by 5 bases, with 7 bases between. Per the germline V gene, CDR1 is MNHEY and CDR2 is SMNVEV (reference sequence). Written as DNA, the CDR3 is TGTGCCAGCAGTTTCGGACCGAATGAAAAACTGTTTTTT. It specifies CASSFGPNEKLFF.

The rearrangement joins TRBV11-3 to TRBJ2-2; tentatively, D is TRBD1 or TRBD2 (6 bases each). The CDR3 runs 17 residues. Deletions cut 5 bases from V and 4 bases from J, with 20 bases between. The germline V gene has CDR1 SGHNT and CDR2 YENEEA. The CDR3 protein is CASSHTLGGYGTGELFF. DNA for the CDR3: TGTGCCAGCAGCCACACGCTGGGGGGCTATGGCACCGGGGAGCTGTTTTTT.

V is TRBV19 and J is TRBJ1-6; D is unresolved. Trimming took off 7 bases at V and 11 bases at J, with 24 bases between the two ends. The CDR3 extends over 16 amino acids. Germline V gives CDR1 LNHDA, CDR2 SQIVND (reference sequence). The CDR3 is CASTTRSVGPGAPLHF. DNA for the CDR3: TGTGCCAGTACCACCCGATCGGTCGGGCCAGGCGCACCCCTCCACTTT.

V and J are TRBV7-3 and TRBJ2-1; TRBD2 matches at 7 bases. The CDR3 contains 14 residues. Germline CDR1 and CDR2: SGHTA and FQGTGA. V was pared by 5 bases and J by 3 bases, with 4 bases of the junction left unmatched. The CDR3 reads CASSPSGNYNEQFF. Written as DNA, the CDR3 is TGTGCCAGCAGCCCTAGCGGAAACTACAATGAGCAGTTCTTC.

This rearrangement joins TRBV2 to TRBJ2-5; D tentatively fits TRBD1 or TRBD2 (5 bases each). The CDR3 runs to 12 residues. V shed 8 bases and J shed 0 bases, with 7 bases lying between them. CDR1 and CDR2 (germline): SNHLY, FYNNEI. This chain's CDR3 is CASGTDQETQYF. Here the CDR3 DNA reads TGTGCCAGCGGGACGGACCAAGAGACCCAGTACTTC.

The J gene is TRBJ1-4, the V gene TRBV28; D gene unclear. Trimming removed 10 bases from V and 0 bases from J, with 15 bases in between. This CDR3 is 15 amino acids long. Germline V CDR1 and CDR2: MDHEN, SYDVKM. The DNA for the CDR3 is TGTGCCACCTCGGACCCGAGTGCAACTAATGAAAAACTGTTTTTT. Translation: CATSDPSATNEKLFF. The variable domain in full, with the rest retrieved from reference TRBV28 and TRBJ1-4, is DVKVTQSSRYLVKRTGEKVFLECVQDMDHENMFWYRQDPGLGLRLIYFSYDVKMKEKGDIPEGYSVSREKKERFSLILESASTNQTSMYLCATSDPSATNEKLFFGSGTQLSVL.

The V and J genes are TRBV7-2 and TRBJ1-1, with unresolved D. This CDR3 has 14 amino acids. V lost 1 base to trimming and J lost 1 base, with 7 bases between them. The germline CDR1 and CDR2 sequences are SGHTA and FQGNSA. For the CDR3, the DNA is TGTGCCAGCAGCTTAGAAATTGCGAACACTGAAGCTTTCTTT. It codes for CASSLEIANTEAFF.

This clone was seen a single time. The CDR3 protein is CASGLTYNEQFF. The CDR3 DNA sequence: TGTGCCAGCGGGCTCACCTACAATGAGCAGTTCTTC. This chain connects TRBV6-6 to TRBJ2-1; the D is unclear. Trimming stripped 8 bases from V and 2 bases from J, with 7 bases between. Germline V CDR1 and CDR2: MNHNY, SVGAGI (reference sequence). This CDR3 region has 12 residues.

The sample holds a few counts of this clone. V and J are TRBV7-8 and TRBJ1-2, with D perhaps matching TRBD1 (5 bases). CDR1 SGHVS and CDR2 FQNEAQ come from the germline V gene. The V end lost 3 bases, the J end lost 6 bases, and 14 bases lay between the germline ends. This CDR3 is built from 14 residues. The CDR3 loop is CASSLSYRSDGYTF. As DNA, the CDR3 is TGTGCCAGCAGCTTGTCCTACAGGTCCGATGGCTACACCTTC.

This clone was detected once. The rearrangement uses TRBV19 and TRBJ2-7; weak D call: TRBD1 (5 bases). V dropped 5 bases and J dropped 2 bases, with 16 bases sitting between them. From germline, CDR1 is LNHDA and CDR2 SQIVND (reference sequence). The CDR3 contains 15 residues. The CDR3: CASSRQEGAAYEQYF. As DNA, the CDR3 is TGTGCCAGTAGTCGCCAAGAAGGGGCAGCCTACGAGCAGTACTTC.

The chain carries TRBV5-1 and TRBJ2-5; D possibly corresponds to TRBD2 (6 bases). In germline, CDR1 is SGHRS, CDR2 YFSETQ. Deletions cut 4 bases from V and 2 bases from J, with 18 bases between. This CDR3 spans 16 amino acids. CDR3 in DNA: TGCGCCAGCAGCGGATTACGGGGGTGGGGTCAAGAGACCCAGTACTTC. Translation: CASSGLRGWGQETQYF.